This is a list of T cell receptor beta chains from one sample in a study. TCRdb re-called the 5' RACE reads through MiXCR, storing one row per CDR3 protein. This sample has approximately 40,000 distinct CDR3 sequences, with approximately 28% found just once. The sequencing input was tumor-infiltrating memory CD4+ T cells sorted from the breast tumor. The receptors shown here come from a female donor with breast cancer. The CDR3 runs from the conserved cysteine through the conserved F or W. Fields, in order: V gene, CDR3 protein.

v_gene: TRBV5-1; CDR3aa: CASRPLGGRSYNEQFF
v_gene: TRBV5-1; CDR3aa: CASSWGRASDEKLFF
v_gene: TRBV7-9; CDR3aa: CASSSDRGGGQYF
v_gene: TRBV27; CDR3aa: CASSLLLRQGTDQETQYF
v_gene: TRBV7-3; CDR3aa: CASSLREGNEQFF
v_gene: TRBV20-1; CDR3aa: CSARGTQDTQYF
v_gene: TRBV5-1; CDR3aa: CASSWNQGQNYGYTF
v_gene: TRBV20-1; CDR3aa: CSARDTSTGGRETQYF
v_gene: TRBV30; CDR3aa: CASTTSGRKGAGELFF
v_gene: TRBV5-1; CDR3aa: CASSQRRHLEQYF
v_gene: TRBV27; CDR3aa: CATLPRGQLNEQFF
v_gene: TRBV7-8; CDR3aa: CASSLGSNSYEQYF
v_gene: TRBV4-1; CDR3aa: CASSQVAAHRTKPEEDTQYF
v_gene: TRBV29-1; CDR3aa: CSVDPGPWEETQYF
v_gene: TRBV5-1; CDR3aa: CASSRGLGTDNEQFF
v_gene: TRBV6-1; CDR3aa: CASSEAETQYF
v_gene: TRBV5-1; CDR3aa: CASSLIGRETQYF
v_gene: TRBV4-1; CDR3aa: CASSQGLGGGTDTQYF
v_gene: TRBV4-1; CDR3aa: CASSQVTGAYEQYF
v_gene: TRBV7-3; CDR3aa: CASSQGGADTQYF
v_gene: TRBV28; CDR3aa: CASSWTGTPDTQYF
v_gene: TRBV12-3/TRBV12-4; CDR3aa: CASSNWEDEKNIQYF
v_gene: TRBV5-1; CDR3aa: CASRRGRTDTQYF
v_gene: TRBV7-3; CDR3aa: CASSFYTGELFF
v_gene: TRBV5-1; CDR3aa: CASSFNGDTEAFF
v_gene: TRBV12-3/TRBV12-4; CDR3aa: CASSFQGNYGYTF
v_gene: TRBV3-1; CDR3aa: CASSRTGVEGSYNEQFF
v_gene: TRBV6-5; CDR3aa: CASTRTSGYPNTGELFF
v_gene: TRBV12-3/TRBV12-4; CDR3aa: CASSPGRLQETQYF
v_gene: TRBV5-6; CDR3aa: CASSLGQPKNIQYF
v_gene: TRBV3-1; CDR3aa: CASNPGFGDEQFF
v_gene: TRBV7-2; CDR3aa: CASSSGPGQPQHF
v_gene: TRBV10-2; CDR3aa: CASSEKQGRSGELFF
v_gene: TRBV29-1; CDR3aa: CSSIIRDIDTEAFF
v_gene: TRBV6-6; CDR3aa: CASSSGVAGGNEQFF
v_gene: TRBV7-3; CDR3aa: CASSLTLGLAGDNEQFF
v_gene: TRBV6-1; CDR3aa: CASSQPGQSYEQYF
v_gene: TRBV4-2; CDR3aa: CASSQDPQEGDTQYF
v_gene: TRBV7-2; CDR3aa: CASSFDRGNQPQHF
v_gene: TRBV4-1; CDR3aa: CASSQDVAGVETQYF
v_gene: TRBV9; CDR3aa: CASSVEAGAAGNEQFF
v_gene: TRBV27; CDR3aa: CATLTSGRNEQFF
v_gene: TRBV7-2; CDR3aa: CASSLGVHQPQHF
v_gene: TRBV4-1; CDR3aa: CASSLDGGVGRGEQYF
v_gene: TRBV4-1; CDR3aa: CASSQGGLYTEAFF
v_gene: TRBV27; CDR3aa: CASSLQGDEQYF
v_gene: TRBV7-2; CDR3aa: CASSSNRDGEAFF
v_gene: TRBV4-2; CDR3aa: CASSFRTQSTLYEQYF
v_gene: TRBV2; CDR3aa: CASREPGQGSYERYF
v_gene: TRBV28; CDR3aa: CASSLWGGGTGNTIYF
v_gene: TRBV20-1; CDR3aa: CSARVPSGNYEQYF
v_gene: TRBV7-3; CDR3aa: CASSLGGLAGQETQYF
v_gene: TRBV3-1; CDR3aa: CASSQGTYQPQHF
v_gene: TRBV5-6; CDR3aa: CASRPLNSGNTIYF